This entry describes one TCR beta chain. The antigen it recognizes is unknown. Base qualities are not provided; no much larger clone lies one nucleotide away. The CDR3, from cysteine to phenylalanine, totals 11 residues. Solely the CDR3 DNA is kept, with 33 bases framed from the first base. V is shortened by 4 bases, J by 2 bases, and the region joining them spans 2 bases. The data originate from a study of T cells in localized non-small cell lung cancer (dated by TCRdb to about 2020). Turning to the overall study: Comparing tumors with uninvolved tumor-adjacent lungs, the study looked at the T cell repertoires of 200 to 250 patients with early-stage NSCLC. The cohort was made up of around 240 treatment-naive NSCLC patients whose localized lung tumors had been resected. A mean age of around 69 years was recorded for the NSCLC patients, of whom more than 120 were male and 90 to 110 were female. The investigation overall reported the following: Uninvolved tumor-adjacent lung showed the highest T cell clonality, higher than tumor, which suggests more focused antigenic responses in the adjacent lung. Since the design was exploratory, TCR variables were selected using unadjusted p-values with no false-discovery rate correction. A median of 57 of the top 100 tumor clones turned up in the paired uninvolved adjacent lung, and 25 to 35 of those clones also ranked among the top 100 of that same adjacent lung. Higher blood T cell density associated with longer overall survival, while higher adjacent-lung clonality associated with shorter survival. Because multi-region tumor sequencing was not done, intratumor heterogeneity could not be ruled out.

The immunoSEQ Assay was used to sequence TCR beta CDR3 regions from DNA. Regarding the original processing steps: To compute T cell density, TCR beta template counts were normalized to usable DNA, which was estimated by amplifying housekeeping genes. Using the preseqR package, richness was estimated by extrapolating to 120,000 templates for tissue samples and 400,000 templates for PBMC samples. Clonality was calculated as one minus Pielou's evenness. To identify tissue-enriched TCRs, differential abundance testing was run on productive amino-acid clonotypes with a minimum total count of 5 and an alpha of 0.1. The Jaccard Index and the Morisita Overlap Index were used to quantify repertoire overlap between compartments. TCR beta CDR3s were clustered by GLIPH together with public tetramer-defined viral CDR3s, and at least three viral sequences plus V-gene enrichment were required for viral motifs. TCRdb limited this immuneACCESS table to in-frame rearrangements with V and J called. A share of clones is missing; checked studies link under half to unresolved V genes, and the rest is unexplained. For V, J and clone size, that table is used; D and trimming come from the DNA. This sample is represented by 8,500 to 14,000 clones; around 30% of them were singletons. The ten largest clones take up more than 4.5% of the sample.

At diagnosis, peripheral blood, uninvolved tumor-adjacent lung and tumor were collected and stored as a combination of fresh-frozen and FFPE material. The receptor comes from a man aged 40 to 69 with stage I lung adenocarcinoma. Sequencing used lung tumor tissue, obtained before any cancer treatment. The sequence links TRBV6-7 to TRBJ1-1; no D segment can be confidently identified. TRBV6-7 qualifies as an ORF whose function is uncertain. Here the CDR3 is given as CASSSNTEAFF. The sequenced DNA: TGTGCCAGCAGTTCCAACACTGAAGCTTTCTTT.